The 23 T cell receptor beta chains below come from one sample, sequenced in a study of post-analysis software for immune sequencing data. Study observations and caveats: The five TRBV segments detected at higher frequency in patients than in controls included TRBV5-6, TRBV5-1 and TRBV20-1.

Their target antigens are unknown. The authors incorporated unique molecular identifiers into the TCR beta cDNA libraries. TCRdb fed the PCR reads into MiXCR, producing one record per CDR3 protein. The data show some 260,000 distinct CDR3 sequences, with just over 35% seen just once and under 5% held by the top ten. The source material was blood. The receptors come from a girl aged 10 to 17 with multiple sclerosis.

Regarding this clonotype: Lacking the conserved final phenylalanine or tryptophan, this CDR3 likely reflects a read error. V and J are TRBV7-3 and TRBJ2-1; TRBD2 matches 9 bases. The J call is in doubt because the DNA end fits TRBJ2-7 better. From germline, CDR1 is SGHTA and CDR2 FQGTGA. This CDR3 has 13 residues. The DNA for the CDR3 is TGTGCCAGCAGCCTCGGGACTAGCAATGAGCAGTACTTG. Amino acids: CASSLGTSNEQYL.

Remarks on this clonotype: A read error may explain this, as a much larger clone is one base away. The gene calls are TRBV12-3 or TRBV12-4 and TRBJ2-3; TRBD2 matches 8 bases. CDR3 length: 15 amino acids. The CDR3 sequence: CASSQLAASTDTEYF. CDR3 in DNA: TGTGCCAGCAGTCAACTAGCGGCAAGCACAGATACGGAGTATTTT.

In the case of this clonotype: At one end, the junction sequence differs from germline, possibly due to a read error. V is TRBV19 and J is TRBJ2-6; maybe TRBD1 (7 bases). The length of the CDR3 is 16 residues. The germline V gene has CDR1 LNHDA and CDR2 SQIVND (reference sequence). In DNA form, the CDR3 reads TGTGCCAGTAGCCAGGGGGGCGCTACGGGGGCCAACTTCCTGACTTTC. Amino acids: CASSQGGATGANFLTF.

Concerning this clonotype itself: With a much larger clone just one base away, this may be a read error. The genes are TRBV6-1 and TRBJ2-7, with 8 bases aligning to TRBD2. The V segment lost 6 bases and the J segment 7 bases; nucleotides outside the gene matches: 20. This CDR3 spans 17 amino acids. Germline V gene lookup returns CDR1 MNHNS and CDR2 SASEGT. CDR3 amino acids: CASSPRGRSSGMGEQYF. The CDR3 bases are TGTGCCAGCAGCCCCCGAGGGCGGAGTAGCGGGATGGGAGAGCAGTACTTC.

The V call is TRBV7-6, the J call TRBJ2-7; TRBD1 aligns across 8 bases. V gave up 5 bases and J gave up 2 bases; unmatched junction bases: 8. This CDR3 comprises 15 residues. The germline CDR1 and CDR2 sequences are SGHVS and FNYEAQ. The CDR3 here is CASSQRTGYTYEQYF. The CDR3 DNA reads as TGTGCCAGCAGCCAAAGGACAGGGTACACCTACGAGCAGTACTTC. The full variable domain, in which reference TRBV7-6 and TRBJ2-7 provide the parts outside the CDR3, is GAGVSQSPRYKVTKRGQDVALRCDPISGHVSLYWYRQALGQGPEFLTYFNYEAQQDKSGLPNDRFSAERPEGSISTLTIQRTEQRDSAMYRCASSQRTGYTYEQYFGPGTRLTVT.

On this clonotype: A much larger clone differs by one base, so this may be a read error. The chain has TRBV7-8 and TRBJ2-7; 7 nucleotides agree with TRBD1. V was pared by 1 base and J by 7 bases, with 7 bases of the junction left unmatched. This CDR3 has 14 residues. The germline gives CDR1 SGHVS, CDR2 FQNEAQ. CDR3 amino acids: CASSLEGQNNEQYF. As DNA, the CDR3 is TGTGCCAGCAGCTTAGAGGGACAGAACAATGAGCAGTACTTC.

Here the CDR3 reads CASSQARGGGDTEAFF. CDR3 in DNA: TGCGCCAGCAGCCAAGCACGGGGGGGTGGGGACACTGAAGCTTTCTTT. J is TRBJ1-1 and V is TRBV4-1; D might be TRBD1 (5 bases). The CDR3 contains 16 residues. Per germline, CDR1 MGHRA and CDR2 YSYEKL. V was trimmed by 1 base and J by 3 bases, leaving 15 bases between them.

This clonotype was counted at least ten times. This rearrangement joins TRBV9 to TRBJ1-5, with D unresolved. V shed 3 bases and J shed 3 bases, with 10 bases lying between them. Germline V lookup: CDR1 SGDLS, CDR2 YYNGEE. This CDR3 has 14 residues. The CDR3 DNA is TGTGCCAGCAGCGCCGCGGGTATCAATCAGCCCCAGCATTTT. Protein: CASSAAGINQPQHF.

The V and J genes are TRBV5-1 and TRBJ2-1, with D maybe TRBD2 (7 bases). The germline CDR1 and CDR2 sequences are SGHRS and YFSETQ. This CDR3 has 16 amino acids. The V gene lost 3 bases and the J gene lost 3 bases, with 16 bases spanning the gap. The CDR3 nucleotides read TGCGCCAGCAGCTGGGGGGGGGCACGTATCTACAATGAGCAGTTCTTC. This codes for CASSWGGARIYNEQFF. The full variable domain, completed using reference TRBV5-1 and TRBJ2-1, is KAGVTQTPRYLIKTRGQQVTLSCSPISGHRSVSWYQQTPGQGLQFLFEYFSETQRNKGNFPGRFSGRQFSNSRSEMNVSTLELGDSALYLCASSWGGARIYNEQFFGPGTRLTVL.

The chain recombines TRBV20-1 with TRBJ2-1; D assignment may be TRBD1 or TRBD2 (7 bases each). CDR1 is DFQATT, CDR2 SNEGSKA, per germline (reference sequence). Trimming took off 3 bases at V and 13 bases at J, with 22 bases between the two ends. The CDR3 sequence is 14 residues long. This CDR3 is CSARGQRGRETQFF. DNA for the CDR3: TGCAGTGCTAGGGGACAGCGGGGTAGAGAGACCCAGTTCTTC.

This clonotype was recorded at least ten times. This sequence joins TRBV5-6 and TRBJ2-3, with 10 nucleotides matching TRBD1. This CDR3 comprises 15 residues. J was trimmed by 4 bases and V by 2 bases; bases with no gene match: 4. In germline, CDR1 is SGHDT, CDR2 YYEEEE. CDR3 DNA sequence: TGTGCCAGCAGCTTCCCGGGACAGGGGTCAGATACGCAGTATTTT. This translates into CASSFPGQGSDTQYF.

A remark on this clonotype: A much larger clone lies one base from this, so it may be a read error. The rearrangement links TRBV3-1 to TRBJ1-6; D possibly corresponds to TRBD1 (5 bases). Deletions cut 3 bases from V and 8 bases from J, with 23 bases between. Germline-derived CDR1 and CDR2 are LGHDT and YNNKEL (reference sequence). The length of the CDR3 is 18 residues. This CDR3 reads CASSHARPGPGKDSPLHF. The DNA for the CDR3 is TGTGCCAGCAGCCACGCTAGGCCGGGACCGGGCAAAGATTCACCCCTCCACTTT.

This clonotype was seen more than once but under ten times. This chain links TRBV28 with TRBJ2-7; 8 bases map to TRBD2. The V gene end was trimmed by 6 bases and the J gene end by 3 bases; junction bases not matched to a gene: 4. The CDR3 has 13 amino acids. Germline lookup yields CDR1 MDHEN and CDR2 SYDVKM. Here the CDR3 reads CASRLAAFYEQYF. CDR3 bases: TGTGCCAGCAGACTAGCGGCTTTCTACGAGCAGTACTTC.

At least ten counts were recorded for this clonotype. The chain recombines TRBV12-3 or TRBV12-4 with TRBJ1-1; D ambiguous. The CDR3 has 13 residues. V lost 6 bases and J 2 bases, leaving 10 bases between the germline ends. CDR3 sequence: CASRLTANTEAFF. For the CDR3, the DNA is TGTGCCAGCAGACTCACAGCAAACACTGAAGCTTTCTTT.

There are many counts of this clonotype. V gene TRBV6-2 or TRBV6-3 combines with J gene TRBJ2-3, with 10 nucleotides matching TRBD1. The CDR3 runs 16 residues. V was clipped by 5 bases and J by 11 bases; unmatched bases: 16. CDR1 and CDR2 (germline): MNHEY, SVGEGT. CDR3 nucleotides: TGTGCCAGCAGTCCCGCCGGCGGGACAGGGGAATCGGGGCAGTATTTT. It specifies CASSPAGGTGESGQYF.

The sample holds many counts of this clonotype. The V call is TRBV5-1, the J call TRBJ1-2; a possible D gene is TRBD1 (5 bases). Germline loops: CDR1 SGHRS, CDR2 YFSETQ. The CDR3 is made up of 15 amino acids. V lost 4 bases and J lost 2, with 15 bases in between. CDR3 coding DNA: TGCGCCAGCAGCCCGTCCCGACAGCCCAACTATGGCTACACCTTC. Protein: CASSPSRQPNYGYTF.

This clonotype was recorded at least ten times. The J gene is TRBJ2-1, the V gene TRBV5-1, with 7 bases matching TRBD2. The CDR3 length is 16 residues. V dropped 1 base and J dropped 8; count of bases not matched to a gene: 12. Per the germline V gene, CDR1 is SGHRS and CDR2 is YFSETQ. The CDR3 loop is CASSLWRGRIMDEQFF. In DNA, the CDR3 is TGCGCCAGCAGCTTGTGGCGCGGGAGAATAATGGATGAGCAGTTCTTC. The full variable domain, its missing parts supplied by reference TRBV5-1 and TRBJ2-1, is KAGVTQTPRYLIKTRGQQVTLSCSPISGHRSVSWYQQTPGQGLQFLFEYFSETQRNKGNFPGRFSGRQFSNSRSEMNVSTLELGDSALYLCASSLWRGRIMDEQFFGPGTRLTVL.

The sample holds a few counts of this clonotype. A much larger clonotype is one base distant, so this may be a read error. This sequence joins TRBV20-1 and TRBJ2-5, with 13 bases that match TRBD2. This CDR3 is 17 amino acids long. The germline V gene has CDR1 DFQATT and CDR2 SNEGSKA (reference sequence). Trimming removed 1 base from V and 2 bases from J; junction bases left unmatched: 7. The CDR3 region has the DNA TGCAGTGCTAGAGCCCTACTAGCGGGGGGGGAGCAAGAGACCCAGTACTTC. It is translated as CSARALLAGGEQETQYF.

With regard to this clonotype: This sequence may be a read error, since a much larger clone differs from it by one base. J is TRBJ2-1 and V is TRBV14, with D possibly being TRBD1 (5 bases). This CDR3 is 14 amino acids long. Trimming removed 5 bases from V and 12 bases from J, with 20 bases in between. The germline CDR1 and CDR2 sequences are SGHDN and FVKESK. Here the CDR3 DNA reads TGTGCCAGCAGCACCGACAGAACAATGGGTTTGCAGTTCTTC. Encoded protein: CASSTDRTMGLQFF.

The CDR3 coding sequence is TGTGCCAGCAGCTGGGAACAGGGTCGCCATGAGCAGTTCTTC. As protein: CASSWEQGRHEQFF. J is TRBJ2-1 and V is TRBV7-9; D perhaps matches TRBD1 (6 bases). Trimming removed 4 bases at V and 8 bases at J, with 15 bases between. Germline loops: CDR1 SEHNR, CDR2 FQNEAQ (reference sequence). The CDR3 spans 14 residues.

V gene TRBV12-3 or TRBV12-4 combines with J gene TRBJ1-2; no firm D call. The V end lost 5 bases, the J end lost 8 bases, and 15 bases lay between the germline ends. The CDR3 is made up of 13 amino acids. CDR3 amino acids: CASSPEAPRGYTF. Written as DNA, the CDR3 is TGTGCCAGCAGTCCAGAGGCCCCTCGGGGCTACACCTTC.

The J gene is TRBJ1-5, the V gene TRBV5-5, with TRBD1 matching 7 bases. This CDR3 is 17 amino acids long. V shed 4 bases and J 5 bases; nucleotides not matched to a gene: 15. The V gene's germline CDR1 is SGHKS and CDR2 YYEKEE (reference sequence). The CDR3 coding sequence is TGTGCCAGCAGCGCCAAGGGGGCGGATATCAGGGATCAGCCCCAGCATTTT. Protein product: CASSAKGADIRDQPQHF.

This clonotype appeared many times. The rearrangement links TRBV5-1 to TRBJ2-6; D is uncertain. Per the germline V gene, CDR1 is SGHRS and CDR2 is YFSETQ. With 0 bases removed from V and 0 bases from J, the gap between germline ends came to 10 bases. The CDR3 covers 17 residues. Here the CDR3 reads CASSLGLRDSGANVLTF. CDR3 bases: TGCGCCAGCAGCTTGGGACTGCGCGACTCTGGGGCCAACGTCCTGACTTTC.